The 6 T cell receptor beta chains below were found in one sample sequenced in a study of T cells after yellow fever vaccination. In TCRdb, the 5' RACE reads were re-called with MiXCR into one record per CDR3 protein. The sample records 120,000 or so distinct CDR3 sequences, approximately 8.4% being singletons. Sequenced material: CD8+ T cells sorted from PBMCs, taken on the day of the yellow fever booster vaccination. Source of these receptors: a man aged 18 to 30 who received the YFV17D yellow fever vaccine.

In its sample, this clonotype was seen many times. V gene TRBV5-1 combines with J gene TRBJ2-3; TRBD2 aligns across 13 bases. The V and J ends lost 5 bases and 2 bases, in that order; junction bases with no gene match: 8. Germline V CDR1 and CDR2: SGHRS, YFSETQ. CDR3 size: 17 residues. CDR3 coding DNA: TGCGCCAGCAGGACGGGACTAGCGGGATCTTACACAGATACGCAGTATTTT. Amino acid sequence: CASRTGLAGSYTDTQYF.

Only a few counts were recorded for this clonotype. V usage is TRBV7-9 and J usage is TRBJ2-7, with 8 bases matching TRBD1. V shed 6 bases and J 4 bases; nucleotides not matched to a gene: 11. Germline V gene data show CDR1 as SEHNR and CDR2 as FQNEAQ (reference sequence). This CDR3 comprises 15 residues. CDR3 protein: CASRGRAGGHYEQYF. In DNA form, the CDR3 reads TGTGCCAGCAGGGGACGTGCAGGGGGCCATTACGAGCAGTACTTC.

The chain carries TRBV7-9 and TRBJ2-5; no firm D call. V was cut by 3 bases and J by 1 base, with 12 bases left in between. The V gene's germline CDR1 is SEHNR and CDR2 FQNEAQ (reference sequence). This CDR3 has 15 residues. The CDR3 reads CASSFRWQPQETQYF. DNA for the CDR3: TGTGCCAGCAGCTTTCGATGGCAGCCCCAAGAGACCCAGTACTTC.

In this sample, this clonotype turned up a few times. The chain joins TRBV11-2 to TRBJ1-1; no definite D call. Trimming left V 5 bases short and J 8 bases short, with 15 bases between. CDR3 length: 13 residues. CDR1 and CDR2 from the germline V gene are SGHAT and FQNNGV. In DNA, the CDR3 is TGTGCCAGCAGCCCCCTCCAAGCCGACGAAGCTTTCTTT. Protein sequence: CASSPLQADEAFF.

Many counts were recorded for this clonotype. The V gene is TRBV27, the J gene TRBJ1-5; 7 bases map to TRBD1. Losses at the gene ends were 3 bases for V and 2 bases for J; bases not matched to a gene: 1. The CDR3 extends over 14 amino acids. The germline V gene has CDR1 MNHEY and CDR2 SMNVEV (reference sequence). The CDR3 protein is CASSFGQGNQPQHF. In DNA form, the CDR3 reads TGTGCCAGCAGTTTTGGACAGGGCAATCAGCCCCAGCATTTT.

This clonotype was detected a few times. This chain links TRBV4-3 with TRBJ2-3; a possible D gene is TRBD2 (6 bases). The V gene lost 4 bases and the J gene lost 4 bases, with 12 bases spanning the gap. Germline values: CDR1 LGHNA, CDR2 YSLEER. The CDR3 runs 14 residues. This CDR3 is CASSLTRGPDTQYF. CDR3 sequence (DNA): TGCGCCAGCAGCCTGACTAGGGGACCAGATACGCAGTATTTT.